The sequence of this T cell receptor beta chain was determined in a study of blood T cell repertoires in COVID-19 (dated by TCRdb to 2018 to 2020). Concerning the study at large: The collaborator samples originated in the United States, Italy and Spain and spanned the acute and convalescent phases of COVID-19. The prospective study material was composed of cDNA or gDNA derived from T cells, B-cell-depleted T cells, or PBMCs. Deeply sampled blood TCRbeta repertoires from subjects exposed to, actively infected with, or recovered from COVID-19 were included in the dataset. A freely available public database, intended as a resource for researchers studying the immune response to SARS-CoV-2, is where the repertoires were released. The samples were drawn from two sources: the first 160 participants of the ongoing ImmuneRACE study, and 1,200 or so subjects contributed by 6 global collaborators. Sample metadata almost always included a de-identified subject ID, COVID-19 status, age in years and sex. HLA class I and class II types, where available, came from metadata supplied by the sample provider rather than from assay-based typing.

To note about this clone: The antigen it recognizes is unknown. No base qualities exist here, and no much larger clone lies one base off it.

The CDR3 numbers 21 residues from cysteine through phenylalanine. Only the CDR3 portion is preserved as DNA: 63 bases, with reading frame beginning at the first base. TCRbeta CDR3 regions were amplified from genomic DNA by means of the immunoSEQ Assay, a bias-controlled multiplex PCR. The authors processed their data as follows. The number of nucleated cells in each sample was estimated from the amplification of reference gene primers within the assay. Sequence reads were collapsed and filtered to measure the absolute abundance of every unique TCRbeta CDR3 rearrangement. Productive Simpson clonality was computed per sample as the square root of Simpson's diversity index over productive rearrangements. TCRdb provides this immuneACCESS table in a form limited to in-frame rearrangements. Some clones are lacking; in checked studies, under half of them reflect an unresolved V gene, and why the rest are absent is not known. That table supplies the V and J calls and clone size; D and trimming were determined from the DNA. The sample data list around 69,000 clones, and roughly 85% of these were observed just once. Approximately 25% of the sample comes from the top ten.

Findings and caveats that apply to the study as a whole: The amount of clinical and demographic metadata varied by source and participant and was provided uncurated.

The collaborating institutions used their own protocols to collect whole blood in K2EDTA tubes. For TCRbeta analysis, collaborator samples were shipped as frozen whole blood, as isolated PBMCs, or as DNA extracted from either sample type. Sequences were obtained from peripheral blood. This clonotype was sampled from a man in his forties or fifties with acute or convalescent COVID-19. The V and J genes are TRBV21-1 and TRBJ1-2; the table gives TRBD1 as D, unverified against the DNA. TRBV21-1 is described as a pseudogene. The CDR3 region: CASSKGAHLGLFLSSPAGYTF. The nucleotide sequence reads as follows: TGTGCCAGCAGCAAAGGGGCCCATCTGGGGCTTTTCCTATCGAGTCCGGCTGGCTACACCTTC.